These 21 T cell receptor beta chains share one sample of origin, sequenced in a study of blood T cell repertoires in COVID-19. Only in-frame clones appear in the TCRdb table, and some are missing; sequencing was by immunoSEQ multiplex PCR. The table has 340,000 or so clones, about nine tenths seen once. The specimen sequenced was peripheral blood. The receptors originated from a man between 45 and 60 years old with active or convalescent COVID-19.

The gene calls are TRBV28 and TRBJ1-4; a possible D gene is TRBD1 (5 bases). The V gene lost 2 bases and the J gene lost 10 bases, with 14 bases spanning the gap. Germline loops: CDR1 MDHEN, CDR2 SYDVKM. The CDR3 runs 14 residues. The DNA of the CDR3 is TGTGCCAGCAGTTTAGGGCCCAGAAGGGGAAAACTGTTTTTT. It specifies CASSLGPRRGKLFF.

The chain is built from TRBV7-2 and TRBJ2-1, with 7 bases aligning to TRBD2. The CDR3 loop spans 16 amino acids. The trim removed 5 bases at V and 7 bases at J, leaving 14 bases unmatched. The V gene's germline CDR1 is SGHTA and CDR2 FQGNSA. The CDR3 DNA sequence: TGTGCCAGCAGCAGCTTAGGGGCGGGAGTAGGAAATGAGCAGTTCTTC. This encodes CASSSLGAGVGNEQFF.

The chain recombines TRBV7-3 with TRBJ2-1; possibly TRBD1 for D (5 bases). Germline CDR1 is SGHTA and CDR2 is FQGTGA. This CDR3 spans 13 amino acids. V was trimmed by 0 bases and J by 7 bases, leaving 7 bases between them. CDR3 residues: CASSLTGANEQFF. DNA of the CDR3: TGTGCCAGCAGCTTAACAGGGGCGAATGAGCAGTTCTTC.

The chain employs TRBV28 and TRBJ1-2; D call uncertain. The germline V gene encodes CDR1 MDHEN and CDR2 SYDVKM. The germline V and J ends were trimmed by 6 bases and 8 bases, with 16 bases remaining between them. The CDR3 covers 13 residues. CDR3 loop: CASRPETSGGYTF. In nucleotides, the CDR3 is TGTGCCAGCAGACCCGAAACCTCCGGGGGCTACACCTTC.

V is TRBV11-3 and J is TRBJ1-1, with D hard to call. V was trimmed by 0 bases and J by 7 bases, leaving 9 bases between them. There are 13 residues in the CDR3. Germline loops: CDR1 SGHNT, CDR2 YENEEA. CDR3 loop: CASSLDYPGEAFF. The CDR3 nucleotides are TGTGCCAGCAGCTTAGATTATCCGGGTGAAGCTTTCTTT.

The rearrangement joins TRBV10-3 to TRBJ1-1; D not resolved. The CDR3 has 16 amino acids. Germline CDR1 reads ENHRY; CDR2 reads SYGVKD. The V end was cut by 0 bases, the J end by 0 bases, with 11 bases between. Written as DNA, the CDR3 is TGTGCCATCAGTGAGTCGAACCTCGGGATGAACACTGAAGCTTTCTTT. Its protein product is CAISESNLGMNTEAFF.

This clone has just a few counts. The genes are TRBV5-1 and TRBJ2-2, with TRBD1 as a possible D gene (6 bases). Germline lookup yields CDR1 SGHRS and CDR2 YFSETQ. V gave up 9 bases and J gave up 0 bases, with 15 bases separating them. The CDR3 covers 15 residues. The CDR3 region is CATTTRDTNTGELFF. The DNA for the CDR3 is TGCGCCACCACTACCCGGGACACGAACACCGGGGAGCTGTTTTTT.

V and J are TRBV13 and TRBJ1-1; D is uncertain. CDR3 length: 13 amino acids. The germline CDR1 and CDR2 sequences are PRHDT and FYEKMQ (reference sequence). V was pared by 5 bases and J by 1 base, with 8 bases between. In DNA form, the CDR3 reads TGTGCCAGCAGCGCAGTTGGGAACACTGAAGCTTTCTTT. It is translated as CASSAVGNTEAFF. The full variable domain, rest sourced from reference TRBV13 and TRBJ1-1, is AAGVIQSPRHLIKEKRETATLKCYPIPRHDTVYWYQQGPGQDPQFLISFYEKMQSDKGSIPDRFSAQQFSDYHSELNMSSLELGDSALYFCASSAVGNTEAFFGQGTRLTVV.

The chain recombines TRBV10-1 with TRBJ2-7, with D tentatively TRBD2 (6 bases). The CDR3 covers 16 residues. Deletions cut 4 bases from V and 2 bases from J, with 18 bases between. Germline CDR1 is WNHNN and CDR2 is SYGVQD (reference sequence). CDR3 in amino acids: CASSATGSYGPYEQYF. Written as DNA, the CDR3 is TGCGCCAGCAGTGCAACCGGGAGCTATGGCCCCTACGAGCAGTACTTC.

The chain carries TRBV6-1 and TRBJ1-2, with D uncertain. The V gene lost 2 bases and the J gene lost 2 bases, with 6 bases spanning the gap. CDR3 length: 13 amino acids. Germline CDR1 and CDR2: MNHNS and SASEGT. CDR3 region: CASSEWLNYGYTF. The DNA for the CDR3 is TGTGCCAGCAGTGAATGGCTCAACTATGGCTACACCTTC.

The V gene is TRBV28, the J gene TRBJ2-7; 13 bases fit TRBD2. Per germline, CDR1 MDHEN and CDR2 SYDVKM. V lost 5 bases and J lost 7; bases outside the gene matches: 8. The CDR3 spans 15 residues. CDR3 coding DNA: TGTGCCAGCAGTGACCCGGGACTAGCGGGATTAGAGCAGTACTTC. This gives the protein CASSDPGLAGLEQYF.

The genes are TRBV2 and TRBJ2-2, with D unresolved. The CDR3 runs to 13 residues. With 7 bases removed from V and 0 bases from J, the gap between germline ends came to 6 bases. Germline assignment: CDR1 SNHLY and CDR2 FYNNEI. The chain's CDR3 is CASKQTNTGELFF. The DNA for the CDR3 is TGTGCCAGCAAACAGACGAACACCGGGGAGCTGTTTTTT.

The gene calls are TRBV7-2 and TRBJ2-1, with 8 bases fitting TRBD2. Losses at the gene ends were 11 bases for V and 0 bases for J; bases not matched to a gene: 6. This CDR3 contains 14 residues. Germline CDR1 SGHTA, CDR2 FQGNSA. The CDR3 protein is CASGGGRSYNEQFF. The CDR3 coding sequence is TGTGCCTCGGGGGGGGGCCGCTCCTACAATGAGCAGTTCTTC. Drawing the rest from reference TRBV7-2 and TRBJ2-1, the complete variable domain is GAGVSQSPSNKVTEKGKDVELRCDPISGHTALYWYRQSLGQGLEFLIYFQGNSAPDKSGLPSDRFSAERTGGSVSTLTIQRTQQEDSAVYLCASGGGRSYNEQFFGPGTRLTVL.

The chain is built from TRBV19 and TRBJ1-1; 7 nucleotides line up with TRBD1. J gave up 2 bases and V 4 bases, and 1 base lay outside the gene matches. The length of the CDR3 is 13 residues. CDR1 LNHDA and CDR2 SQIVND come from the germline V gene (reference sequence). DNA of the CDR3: TGTGCCAGTAGTAGACAGGGAAACACTGAAGCTTTCTTT. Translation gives CASSRQGNTEAFF.

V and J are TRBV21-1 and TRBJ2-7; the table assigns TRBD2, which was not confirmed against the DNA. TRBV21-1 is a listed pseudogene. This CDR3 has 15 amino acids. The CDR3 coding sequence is TGTGCCAGCAGCAAAAGCCAGAGGCGCACCTACGAGCAGTACTTC. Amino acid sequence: CASSKSQRRTYEQYF.

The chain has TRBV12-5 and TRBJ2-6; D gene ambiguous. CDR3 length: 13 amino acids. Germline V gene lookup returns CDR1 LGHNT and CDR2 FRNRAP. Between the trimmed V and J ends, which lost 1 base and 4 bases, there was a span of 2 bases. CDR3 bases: TGTGCTAGTGGTTTGGCAGGGGCCAACGTCCTGACTTTC. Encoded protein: CASGLAGANVLTF.

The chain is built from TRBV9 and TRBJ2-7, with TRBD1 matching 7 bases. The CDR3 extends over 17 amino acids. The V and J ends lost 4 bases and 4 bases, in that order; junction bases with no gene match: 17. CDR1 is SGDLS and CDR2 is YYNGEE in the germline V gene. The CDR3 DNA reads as TGTGCCAGCAGCAGAAGACGAACAGGGGTAAAGTGGTACGAGCAGTACTTC. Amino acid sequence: CASSRRRTGVKWYEQYF.

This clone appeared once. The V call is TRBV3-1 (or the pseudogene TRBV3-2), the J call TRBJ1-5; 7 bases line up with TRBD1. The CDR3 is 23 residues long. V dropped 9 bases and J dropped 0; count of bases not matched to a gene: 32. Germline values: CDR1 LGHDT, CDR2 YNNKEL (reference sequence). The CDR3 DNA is TGTGCCAGTCCGACGAGTCACAGGGGCCTCCGAGATCCTCCTCAGTATAGCAATCAGCCCCAGCATTTT. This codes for CASPTSHRGLRDPPQYSNQPQHF.

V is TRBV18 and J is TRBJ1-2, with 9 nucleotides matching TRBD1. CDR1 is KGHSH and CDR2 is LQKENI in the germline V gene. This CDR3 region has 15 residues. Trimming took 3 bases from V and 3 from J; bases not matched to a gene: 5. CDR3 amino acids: CASSPSRDRDYGYTF. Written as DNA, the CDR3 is TGTGCCAGCTCACCCTCCCGGGACAGGGACTATGGCTACACCTTC.

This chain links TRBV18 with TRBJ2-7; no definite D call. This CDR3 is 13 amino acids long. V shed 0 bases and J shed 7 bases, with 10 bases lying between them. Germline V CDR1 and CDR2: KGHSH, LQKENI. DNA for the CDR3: TGTGCCAGCTCACCACCCGAGACTCCAGAGCAGTACTTC. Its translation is CASSPPETPEQYF.

In DNA, the CDR3 is TGTGCCAGCAGCATCGGGCAGGGAGGCACCTTC. Translated: CASSIGQGGTF. V is TRBV5-6 and J is TRBJ1-2, with a possible D match to TRBD1 (5 bases). CDR3 length: 11 amino acids. Germline V gene data show CDR1 as SGHDT and CDR2 as YYEEEE. V was trimmed by 4 bases and J by 13 bases, leaving 14 bases between them.